This entry describes one T cell receptor beta chain. No antigen is known for it. These data are taken from a study of cytomegalovirus exposure and HLA in healthy donors. Per germline, CDR1 SGHRS and CDR2 YFSETQ. V was trimmed by 4 bases and J by 2 bases, leaving 12 bases between them. The CDR3 runs 14 residues. Primers included in the PCR were 60 Vbeta and 13 Jbeta primers. Using immunoSEQ multiplex PCR, the repertoire was profiled, and TCRdb retains in-frame clones only, with some absent. The sample consists of 150,000 to 170,000 clones, approximately 77% of them appearing once. Whole-study results and caveats: Later analysis suggested links between common viral pathogens and several top significant clusters. Accounts indicate the classifier identified cytomegalovirus status with strong specificity and sensitivity. Sequencing depth roughly uniform across donors was assumed in presence/absence analyses.

The receptor's source is a man between 18 and 29 years old in good health and CMV-seronegative. What was sequenced was PBMCs. The chain combines TRBV5-1 with TRBJ2-5, with no clear D. CDR3 amino acids: CASSPRVGQETQYF. CDR3 bases: TGCGCCAGCAGCCCCCGGGTAGGACAAGAGACCCAGTACTTC.